This T cell receptor beta chain was found in a study of control samples from healthy donors and cancer patients. This clone was picked up one time. The CDR3 is 16 residues long. Germline lookup yields CDR1 MNHNS and CDR2 SASEGT. Trimming left V 2 bases short and J 1 base short, with 12 bases between. Data came from immunoSEQ multiplex PCR; TCRdb stores just in-frame clones and leaves some out. The sample consists of 60,000 to 75,000 clones, around 87% of them appearing once. J is TRBJ2-4 and V is TRBV6-1, with D perhaps assigned TRBD1 or TRBD2 (5 bases each). The receptor comes from a woman aged 45-59 years with head and neck cancer. The sequencing sample was made of PBMCs. This chain's CDR3 is CASSERNGAAKNIQYF. CDR3 DNA sequence: TGTGCCAGCAGTGAACGTAACGGGGCGGCCAAAAACATTCAGTACTTC.